This TCR beta chain was obtained from a study of cytomegalovirus exposure and HLA in healthy donors. General study points: As immune exposure information, only CMV serostatus was available.

The PCR ran on 60 Vbeta and 13 Jbeta primers. Some clones are missing from TCRdb's copy, which holds only in-frame ones; the method was immunoSEQ multiplex PCR. The repertoire includes around 130,000 clones, about 72% of them detected once, and 1.6% sits in the top ten. With regard to this clone: Its antigen is not identified.

Germline V gene sequence: CDR1 WSHSY, CDR2 SAAADI. The CDR3 totals 15 residues. The V end lost 7 bases, the J end lost 1 base, and 16 bases lay between the germline ends. The sequence came from a man aged 25-40 years in good health and CMV-seropositive. The rearrangement links TRBV10-2 to TRBJ1-2; D gene uncertain. The sequenced material came from PBMCs. CDR3 amino acids: CASMPGSRHNYGYTF. In nucleotides, the CDR3 is TGCGCCAGCATGCCCGGGTCCCGCCATAACTATGGCTACACCTTC.